Given below is one T cell receptor beta chain in context. The data derive from a study of OX40 agonist ivuxolimab in advanced cancers. The CDR3 has 15 amino acids. The germline V gene encodes CDR1 MGHRA and CDR2 YSYEKL. Trimming removed 0 bases from V and 7 bases from J, with 12 bases in between. Here immunoSEQ multiplex PCR was the method, and the copy in TCRdb shows in-frame clones only, minus some. The sample includes nearly 80,000 clones, about 94% seen only once; the top ten take 8.5% to 10%. This chain links TRBV4-1 with TRBJ1-4; the D is unclear. This sequence originates from an adult with an advanced solid tumor such as melanoma, head and neck, liver or kidney cancer. Source: CD4+ or CD8+ T cells sorted from blood, taken in a trial of the OX40 agonist ivuxolimab. The CDR3 sequence is CASSQDIRASEKLFF. CDR3 bases: TGCGCCAGCAGCCAAGACATCAGAGCTAGTGAAAAACTGTTTTTT.